These 18 T cell receptor beta chains were all obtained from the same sample, sequenced in a study of IL-17A CD8 T cells in psoriatic arthritis synovium. After 1.5 hours of PMA and ionomycin stimulation, cells were labeled by IL-17A and IFNgamma secretion assays. Synovial fluid was aspirated from actively inflamed joints of psoriatic arthritis patients. The repertoire was sequenced with immunoSEQ multiplex PCR; TCRdb's copy has only in-frame clones and lacks some. There are thousands of clones in the sample; around 72% occur only once, and approximately 12% lies in the top ten. The specimen was IFN-gamma+ CD8+ T cells from synovial fluid. Sample subset: IL-17A-IFNgamma+ memory CD8+ (Tc1) cells. The receptors here all came from a human donor with psoriatic arthritis.

V usage is TRBV27 and J usage is TRBJ2-7; 8 nucleotides match TRBD1. This CDR3 contains 14 residues. CDR1 MNHEY and CDR2 SMNVEV come from the germline V gene (reference sequence). The trim removed 8 bases at V and 4 bases at J, leaving 10 bases unmatched. The CDR3 loop is CASHGQGGPYEQYF. CDR3 nucleotide sequence: TGTGCCAGCCACGGACAGGGTGGCCCTTACGAGCAGTACTTC.

V usage is TRBV11-3 and J usage is TRBJ2-1; 11 nucleotides align to TRBD2. The junction had 6 bases not matched to a gene; V was cut back by 0 bases and J by 8 bases. Germline loops: CDR1 SGHNT, CDR2 YENEEA. This CDR3 is built from 16 residues. The CDR3 loop reads CASSLDPSGGYDEQFF. The CDR3 DNA reads TGTGCCAGCAGCTTAGATCCTAGCGGGGGGTACGATGAGCAGTTCTTC.

The V gene is TRBV14, the J gene TRBJ2-2, with no clear D. Deletions cut 0 bases from V and 5 bases from J, with 7 bases between. The V gene's germline CDR1 is SGHDN and CDR2 FVKESK. This CDR3 spans 14 amino acids. CDR3: CASSQESGTGELFF. DNA for the CDR3: TGTGCCAGCAGCCAAGAATCCGGGACCGGGGAGCTGTTTTTT. Full variable domain (missing parts from reference TRBV14 and TRBJ2-2): EAGVTQFPSHSVIEKGQTVTLRCDPISGHDNLYWYRRVMGKEIKFLLHFVKESKQDESGMPNNRFLAERTGGTYSTLKVQPAELEDSGVYFCASSQESGTGELFFGEGSRLTVL.

The genes are TRBV4-3 and TRBJ1-3; D is ambiguous. CDR1 is LGHNA and CDR2 is YSLEER in the germline V gene. Deletions cut 1 base from V and 0 bases from J, with 10 bases between. The CDR3 consists of 16 residues. CDR3 protein: CASSQVEGDSGNTIYF. In nucleotides, the CDR3 is TGCGCCAGCAGCCAAGTCGAGGGAGACTCTGGAAACACCATATATTTT.

The CDR3 loop reads CAWSTWGGEQYF. As DNA, the CDR3 is TGTGCCTGGAGCACCTGGGGCGGCGAGCAGTACTTC. J is TRBJ2-7 and V is TRBV30; the D gene is possibly TRBD1 (5 bases). V shed 3 bases and J shed 6 bases, with 12 bases lying between them. CDR3 size: 12 residues. CDR1 is GTSNPN, CDR2 SVGIG, per germline (reference sequence).

The rearrangement joins TRBV4-3 to TRBJ2-6, with D possibly called TRBD1 or TRBD2 (5 bases each). V lost 0 bases and J lost 4, with 10 bases in between. The CDR3 runs 16 residues. Germline V gene data show CDR1 as LGHNA and CDR2 as YSLEER. For the CDR3, the DNA is TGCGCCAGCAGCCAAGATTCCGGGGCCGGGGCCAACGTCCTGACTTTC. Residues: CASSQDSGAGANVLTF.

This clone has a handful of counts. This chain uses TRBV11-1 with TRBJ2-1; D is undetermined. V was clipped by 2 bases and J by 4 bases, with 6 bases between them. Germline CDR1 and CDR2: SGHAT and FQDESV (reference sequence). This CDR3 has 13 residues. CDR3 loop: CASSLSRYNEQFF. The CDR3 nucleotides read TGTGCCAGCAGCTTATCCCGTTACAATGAGCAGTTCTTC.

The chain has TRBV19 and TRBJ2-1; no clear D. This CDR3 has 14 amino acids. Germline V gives CDR1 LNHDA, CDR2 SQIVND (reference sequence). Deletions cut 3 bases from V and 7 bases from J, with 13 bases between. CDR3 sequence (DNA): TGTGCCAGTAGTATCGGGCCCAGCTCGAATGAGCAGTTCTTC. The encoded protein is CASSIGPSSNEQFF.

CDR3 sequence (DNA): TGTGCCAGCAAGGCCCCACTGAGCAATGAGCAGTTCTTC. This encodes CASKAPLSNEQFF. The chain recombines TRBV9 with TRBJ2-1; D is undetermined. Trimming cost V 6 bases and J 6 bases, with 13 bases left between them. The CDR3 length is 13 residues. The germline gives CDR1 SGDLS, CDR2 YYNGEE.

This chain links TRBV28 with TRBJ2-1; no reliable D call. V dropped 2 bases and J dropped 7 bases, with 6 bases sitting between them. This CDR3 comprises 12 residues. The V gene's germline CDR1 is MDHEN and CDR2 SYDVKM. DNA of the CDR3: TGTGCCAGCAGTTTAGAATCAAATGAGCAGTTCTTC. Its translation is CASSLESNEQFF.

The genes are TRBV13 and TRBJ1-5, with D unresolved. The V and J ends lost 3 bases and 0 bases respectively, with 15 bases between them. Germline CDR1 and CDR2: PRHDT and FYEKMQ (reference sequence). The CDR3 runs to 17 residues. The CDR3 protein is CASSFLDRQDSNQPQHF. Here the CDR3 DNA reads TGTGCCAGCAGCTTCCTCGATCGCCAAGATAGCAATCAGCCCCAGCATTTT.

The chain carries TRBV9 and TRBJ2-1; 9 bases fit TRBD2. Trimming cost V 3 bases and J 8 bases; bases outside gene matches: 9. The CDR3 extends over 15 amino acids. CDR1 and CDR2 from the germline V gene are SGDLS and YYNGEE. Here the CDR3 reads CASSATLAGYDEQFF. The CDR3 DNA follows: TGTGCCAGCAGCGCGACGCTAGCGGGATATGATGAGCAGTTCTTC.

Within the sample, this clone is large. The chain joins TRBV28 to TRBJ2-7, with 12 bases fitting TRBD2. Germline V CDR1 and CDR2: MDHEN, SYDVKM. V lost 5 bases, J lost 0 bases, and 17 bases stayed unmatched. CDR3 length equals 20 residues. The CDR3 is CASSPNPKGTSGLLSYEQYF. The DNA of the CDR3 is TGTGCCAGCAGTCCCAACCCGAAAGGGACTAGCGGGTTACTCTCCTACGAGCAGTACTTC.

The chain couples TRBV4-2 to TRBJ2-5; weak D call: TRBD1 (6 bases). V lost 5 bases to trimming and J lost 5 bases, with 21 bases between them. The CDR3 runs 16 residues. The V gene's germline CDR1 is LGHNA and CDR2 YNFKEQ. The chain's CDR3 is CASSAHLGTTGETQYF. CDR3 sequence (DNA): TGTGCCAGCAGCGCCCACCTCGGGACAACAGGGGAGACCCAGTACTTC.

The chain is built from TRBV9 and TRBJ2-3, with TRBD2 matching over 11 bases. The CDR3 spans 20 residues. Per the germline V gene, CDR1 is SGDLS and CDR2 is YYNGEE. After removal of 1 base from V and 0 bases from J, the junction contained 13 bases not matched to a gene. The DNA for the CDR3 is TGTGCCAGCAGCGTACCGCCTACGACTAGCGGGGTCTCTAGCACAGATACGCAGTATTTT. Encoded protein: CASSVPPTTSGVSSTDTQYF.

J is TRBJ2-1 and V is TRBV6-5; 7 bases fit TRBD2. Germline V gene lookup returns CDR1 MNHEY and CDR2 SVGAGI. Germline trimming cut 7 bases from V and 7 bases from J; bases unmatched to any gene: 10. This CDR3 spans 14 amino acids. The CDR3 reads CASTPGLAANEQFF. CDR3 DNA: TGTGCCAGCACGCCAGGGCTAGCGGCTAATGAGCAGTTCTTC.

The DNA for the CDR3 is TGTGCCAGCAGCCTGGGGGGAAAAGGCTACAATGAGCAGTTCTTC. It yields the protein CASSLGGKGYNEQFF. The chain combines TRBV7-3 with TRBJ2-1; TRBD2 might be the D (6 bases). Germline V CDR1 and CDR2: SGHTA, FQGTGA. The CDR3 has 15 residues. V lost 5 bases to trimming and J lost 3 bases, with 14 bases between them.

The chain is built from TRBV10-3 and TRBJ2-5; D gene ambiguous. The CDR3 runs to 14 residues. V lost 4 bases, J lost 2 bases, and 11 bases lay in between. CDR1 is ENHRY and CDR2 is SYGVKD in the germline V gene. This chain's CDR3 is CAISVGGEQETQYF. The CDR3 DNA reads TGTGCCATCAGTGTAGGTGGAGAGCAAGAGACCCAGTACTTC.